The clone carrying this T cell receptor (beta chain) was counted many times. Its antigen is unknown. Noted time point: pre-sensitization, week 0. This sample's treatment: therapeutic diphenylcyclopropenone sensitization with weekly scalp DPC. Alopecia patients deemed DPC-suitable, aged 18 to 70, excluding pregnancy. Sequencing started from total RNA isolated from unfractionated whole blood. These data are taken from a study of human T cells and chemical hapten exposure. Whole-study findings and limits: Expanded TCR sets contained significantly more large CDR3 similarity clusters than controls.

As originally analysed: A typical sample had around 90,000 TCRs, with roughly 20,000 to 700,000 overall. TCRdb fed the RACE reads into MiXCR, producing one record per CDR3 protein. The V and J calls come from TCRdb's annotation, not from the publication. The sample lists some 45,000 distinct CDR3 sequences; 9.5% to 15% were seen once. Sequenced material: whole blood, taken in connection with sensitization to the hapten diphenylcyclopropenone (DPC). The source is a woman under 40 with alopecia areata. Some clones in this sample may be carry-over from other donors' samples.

The chain's CDR3 is CASSFKGQGRAEAFF. Written as DNA, the CDR3 is TGTGCCAGCAGCTTTAAGGGACAGGGGAGGGCTGAAGCTTTCTTT. This chain joins TRBV21-1 and TRBJ1-1; the table's D gene call, TRBD1, was not cross checked with the DNA. TRBV21-1 is annotated as a pseudogene. This CDR3 contains 15 residues.